Described below is a single T cell receptor beta chain sequence and its context. Its specificity is unknown. V lost 5 bases and J 6 bases, leaving 2 bases between the germline ends. The CDR3 sequence is 11 residues long. CDR1 MDHEN and CDR2 SYDVKM come from the germline V gene. This sample was taken from a study of T cell responses to AZD1222 COVID-19 vaccine. General study points: In a largely white British group with more females than males, clonal diversity was possibly underestimated.

Data came from immunoSEQ multiplex PCR; TCRdb stores just in-frame clones and leaves some out. The top ten clones hold 9% to 12% of a sample with more than 80,000 clones, about 86% of them seen once. Source: peripheral blood, taken on day 0 of MenACWY control vaccination. V usage is TRBV28 and J usage is TRBJ1-6; D unresolved. The sequence was obtained from an adult in good health. The CDR3 DNA reads as TGTGCCAGCAGTCTTAATTCACCCCTCCACTTT. Translation: CASSLNSPLHF.